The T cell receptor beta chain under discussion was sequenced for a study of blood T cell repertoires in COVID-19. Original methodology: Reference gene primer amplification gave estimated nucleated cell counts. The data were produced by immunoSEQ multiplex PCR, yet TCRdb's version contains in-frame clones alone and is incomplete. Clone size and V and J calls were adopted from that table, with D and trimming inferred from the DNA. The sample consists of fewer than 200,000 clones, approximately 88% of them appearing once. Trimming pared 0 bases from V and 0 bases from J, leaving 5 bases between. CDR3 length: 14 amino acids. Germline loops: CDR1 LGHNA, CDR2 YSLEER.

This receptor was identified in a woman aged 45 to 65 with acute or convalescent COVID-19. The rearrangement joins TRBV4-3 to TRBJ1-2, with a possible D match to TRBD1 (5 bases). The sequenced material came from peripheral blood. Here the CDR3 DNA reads TGCGCCAGCAGCCAAGAGACAGCTAACTATGGCTACACCTTC. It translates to CASSQETANYGYTF.